This T cell receptor beta chain was identified during a study of CD8 T cells in ankylosing spondylitis (dated by TCRdb to the late 2010s). The study in broad terms: The study set out to find disease-linked TCR variants by profiling T cell receptor beta repertoires in ankylosing spondylitis patients and healthy donors. Peripheral blood was sampled, and synovial fluid was also collected from ankylosing spondylitis patients. In total, the full study cohort was made up of some 110 healthy donors and approximately 27 ankylosing spondylitis patients.

Data came from an Illumina HiSeq 2500. Quantitative 5'-RACE with molecular barcodes was the method used to prepare the TCR beta libraries. Under the source paper's analysis protocol: A new computational method, built on a probabilistic model of VDJ rearrangement, was used to identify disease-linked TCR variants. The public reads were reprocessed in TCRdb via fastp at Q25 and MiXCR, keeping in-frame beta chains. All rows with the same CDR3 protein become a single entry with the most common DNA and genes. V and J calls and clone size were set by TCRdb, not the authors. The sample has about 220,000 distinct CDR3 sequences on record, around 25% of them singletons. The top ten constitute under 7% of the sample. Cut back by 5 bases and 3 bases, the V and J ends lie 11 bases apart. CDR1 and CDR2 were assigned from the germline V gene as SGHAT and FQNNGV. The CDR3 runs 14 residues from the cysteine to the phenylalanine. Only the CDR3 part of the read is kept: 42 bases, read in frame from the first base.

The sample holds many counts of this clonotype. This clone's antigen is unknown. Base quality data are lacking; no much larger clone is found one base away. General findings and caveats noted by the study authors: The disease-linked clones were reported as significantly enriched in matched synovial fluid samples from ankylosing spondylitis patients. Some motif variants were previously reported in synovial fluid and blood of reactive arthritis patients, suggesting common disease-initiation mechanisms. Blood from ankylosing spondylitis patients appeared to be characterized by a TCR beta motif made up of eight highly homologous amino acid variants. A CD8+ phenotype was shown by the disease-linked clones, which were found at relatively low frequencies in peripheral blood.

This sequence originates from a male donor with ankylosing spondylitis or in good health (not recorded which). The sample taken for sequencing was blood, either unsorted or a sorted T cell fraction (not recorded which). This chain joins TRBV11-2 to TRBJ2-1, with the D gene too uncertain to name. This receptor has the CDR3 CASSPGRNYNEQFF. The nucleotide sequence reads as follows: TGTGCCAGCAGCCCCGGACGGAACTACAATGAGCAGTTCTTC.